The clone carrying this TCR beta chain turned up a few times. The entry originates in a study of cytomegalovirus exposure and HLA in healthy donors. This CDR3 spans 18 amino acids. The germline V gene has CDR1 SGHNT and CDR2 YYREEE (reference sequence). The V segment lost 2 bases and the J segment 8 bases; nucleotides outside the gene matches: 19. PCR used 60 Vbeta primers and 13 Jbeta primers. Generated by immunoSEQ multiplex PCR, the TCRdb table keeps only in-frame clones and is missing some. The data hold 95,000 to 150,000 clones, with 15% to 19% observed a single time. The chain carries TRBV5-4 and TRBJ1-2, with 9 nucleotides matching TRBD1. This TCR was recovered from a woman under 30 in good health and CMV-seronegative. The sample was PBMCs. The CDR3 bases are TGTGCCAGCAGCTTCGGACAGGGGCAGCGATATTCGCCCGGCGGCTACACCTTC. Protein sequence: CASSFGQGQRYSPGGYTF.